A selection of T cell receptor beta chains follows, all from one sample in a study of T cell responses to AZD1222 COVID-19 vaccine. Method: immunoSEQ multiplex PCR; TCRdb's copy keeps in-frame clones and lacks some. The table shows approximately 100,000 clones, with 85% occurring only once. The sequencing here drew on peripheral blood, taken 28 days after the second AZD1222 dose. The source is an adult who received the AZD1222 COVID-19 vaccine. Both conserved end residues are part of each CDR3. Fields, in order: J gene, V gene, clone size, D gene, CDR3 DNA, CDR3 protein. The D gene is left open where the match is weak. Expanded clones are given a class, and other clones once, few, many or no size at all.

>TRBJ2-7|TRBV2|NA|NA
TGTGCCAGCAGTGAACGGGTCCACTCCTACGAGCAGTACTTC
CASSERVHSYEQYF
>TRBJ1-2|TRBV6-4|NA|TRBD1
TGTGCCAGCTATGATGGACAGGGTGGCTACACCTTC
CASYDGQGGYTF
>TRBJ1-1|TRBV21-1|NA|NA
TGTGCCAGCAGCAAAAAAGCCCAGGGCGAGGCGGCTGAAGCTTTCTTT
CASSKKAQGEAAEAFF
>TRBJ1-5|TRBV4-1|NA|NA
TGCGCCAGCAGCCAACTTCCCGCGGGACGAAATAGCAATCAGCCCCAGCATTTT
CASSQLPAGRNSNQPQHF
>TRBJ1-2|TRBV2|NA|TRBD1
TGTGCCAGCAGTCGGCAGGGGGCGGACTATGGCTACACCTTC
CASSRQGADYGYTF
>TRBJ2-1|TRBV9|NA|TRBD1
TGTGCCAGCAGCTCATCGGGACAGGGCTACAATGAGCAGTTCTTC
CASSSSGQGYNEQFF
>TRBJ1-2|TRBV10-2|NA|NA
TGCGCCAGCAGTGAGTGGGCGTTACCGGGAGGTGGCTACACCTTC
CASSEWALPGGGYTF
>TRBJ1-6|TRBV6-5|NA|NA
TGTGCCAGCAGGATCGGGGCATATTCACCCCTCCACTTT
CASRIGAYSPLHF
>TRBJ1-3|TRBV5-1|NA|NA
TGCGCCAGCAGCTTGGAACAGGGCGGAAACACCATATATTTT
CASSLEQGGNTIYF
>TRBJ1-1|TRBV6-5|NA|NA
TGTGCCAGCAGTTACACTACAGAGGGCCCGGTGGCTGAAGCTTTCTTT
CASSYTTEGPVAEAFF
>TRBJ2-5|TRBV29-1|NA|NA
TGCAGCCTGAAAGGGCCCTCTGAGACCCAGTACTTC
CSLKGPSETQYF
>TRBJ1-5|TRBV6-5|NA|TRBD1
TGTGCCAGCAGCTGGACAGGAGCCTACAATCAGCCCCAGCATTTT
CASSWTGAYNQPQHF
>TRBJ1-1|TRBV12-3/TRBV12-4|NA|NA
TGTGCCAGCAGTTTCCAGAACACTGAAGCTTTCTTT
CASSFQNTEAFF
>TRBJ1-1|TRBV2|NA|NA
TGTGCCAGCAGTGAAATGGGTAGTGGAGCTTTCTTT
CASSEMGSGAFF
>TRBJ2-1|TRBV28|NA|NA
TGTGCCAGCAGTTTGACAGCCAACCCAGGGTCCTACAATGAGCAGTTCTTC
CASSLTANPGSYNEQFF
>TRBJ1-1|TRBV25-1|once|TRBD1
TGTGCCAGCAGTGTACAGGGGACTACTGAAGCTTTCTTT
CASSVQGTTEAFF
>TRBJ2-1|TRBV7-3|NA|NA
TGTGCCAGCAGCTTAAAGGGTAGCTCCTACAATGAGCAGTTCTTC
CASSLKGSSYNEQFF
>TRBJ1-1|TRBV29-1|NA|NA
TGCAGCGTTGAATCTGTAGGAGGGGAAGCTTTCTTT
CSVESVGGEAFF
>TRBJ2-7|TRBV3-1/TRBV3-2|NA|NA
TGTGCCAGCAGCCAAGTTCTAGCCTACGAGCAGTACTTC
CASSQVLAYEQYF
>TRBJ1-1|TRBV5-1|NA|NA
TGCGCCAGCAGCCGGATGATGAACACTGAAGCTTTCTTT
CASSRMMNTEAFF
>TRBJ1-2|TRBV6-5|NA|NA
TGTGCCAGCTCCCGGGCACCCTATGGCTACACCTTC
CASSRAPYGYTF
>TRBJ1-1|TRBV9|NA|TRBD1
TGTGCCAGCAGTACGACAGGGGCGAACACTGAAGCTTTCTTT
CASSTTGANTEAFF
>TRBJ2-2|TRBV7-2|NA|NA
TGTGCCAGCAGCCTAGGCACAAGGGGGTACACCGGGGAGCTGTTTTTT
CASSLGTRGYTGELFF
>TRBJ2-1|TRBV7-3|once|NA
TGTGCCAGCAGCTTAATCGGATACAATGAGCAGTTCTTC
CASSLIGYNEQFF
>TRBJ2-5|TRBV4-3|few|TRBD1
TGCGCCAGCAGCCCCGGATCGACAGGGGGCCAAGAGACCCAGTACTTC
CASSPGSTGGQETQYF
>TRBJ1-6|TRBV10-3|NA|NA
TGTGCCATCAGTGAGTCGGTCAGTAGTTCACCCCTCCACTTT
CAISESVSSSPLHF
>TRBJ2-7|TRBV4-2|NA|TRBD2
TGTGCCAGCAGCCAAGATGGACTAGGCTTGGTCTACGAGCAGTACTTC
CASSQDGLGLVYEQYF
>TRBJ1-1|TRBV7-3|NA|TRBD1
TGTGCCAGCAGCTCACCACAGGGGACGACTTTCTTT
CASSSPQGTTFF
>TRBJ1-2|TRBV20-1|NA|NA
TGCAGTGCTAGAGTGGGGGGAGGCTACACCTTC
CSARVGGGYTF